The rows below give T cell receptor beta chains drawn from one sample of a study of T cells in localized non-small cell lung cancer. Clones were sequenced by immunoSEQ multiplex PCR, and TCRdb holds only the in-frame ones, with some missing. The table has some 30,000 clones, 86% seen once. Here the sequenced sample was peripheral blood, taken before any cancer treatment. The receptors originated from a male donor older than 55 with stage III lung adenocarcinoma. CDR3s include the opening cysteine and the closing phenylalanine or tryptophan. D genes are given only for firm matches. Rows may omit the clone size; those that give it use once, few, many or a size class.

>TRBV30|TRBJ2-3|.|.
TGTGCCTGGAGCGGAGGGCTTTCCTTCGCAGATACGCAGTATTTT
CAWSGGLSFADTQYF
>TRBV5-4|TRBJ2-3|.|.
TGTGCCAGCAGCTTCCAAGCAGGAGGCACAGATACGCAGTATTTT
CASSFQAGGTDTQYF
>TRBV6-6|TRBJ1-2|few|TRBD1
TGTGCCAGCATCAGATCGGGTGGGACAGACTATGGCTACACCTTC
CASIRSGGTDYGYTF
>TRBV5-1|TRBJ2-1|.|.
TGCGCCAGCAGCTTGAGCCAGTACGACAATGAGCAGTTCTTC
CASSLSQYDNEQFF
>TRBV18|TRBJ1-1|.|.
TGTGCCAGCTTTGGAGAGGGGGGCACTGAAGCTTTCTTT
CASFGEGGTEAFF
>TRBV19|TRBJ1-2|.|TRBD1
TGTGCCAGTACTGAGACAGGGAACTATGGCTACACCTTC
CASTETGNYGYTF
>TRBV2|TRBJ2-7|.|.
TGTGCCAGCAGCCTGTATTGGTCGGGGTTGGAGGACGAGCAGTACTTC
CASSLYWSGLEDEQYF
>TRBV6-5|TRBJ2-7|.|TRBD2
TGTGCCAGCAGTAAACGACTAGCGGGACTCTACGAGCAGTACTTC
CASSKRLAGLYEQYF
>TRBV5-6|TRBJ1-4|.|TRBD1
TGTGCCAGCCGGGGACAGCTTAATGAAAAACTGTTTTTT
CASRGQLNEKLFF
>TRBV21-1|TRBJ2-2|.|.
TGTGCCAGCAGCAAGGCCCCGTGGCTATGTGGGGACATTAATAGTACTAAAATAACCGGGGAGCTGTTTTTT
CASSKAPWLCGDINSTKITGELFF
>TRBV11-3|TRBJ2-1|.|.
TGTGCCAGCAGCTTAGATCAGGACAATGAGCAGTTCTTC
CASSLDQDNEQFF
>TRBV6-1|TRBJ2-3|.|.
TGTGCCAGCAGTGAAGTTACAGATACGCAGTATTTT
CASSEVTDTQYF
>TRBV14|TRBJ2-5|.|.
TGTGCCAGCAGCCCCATGGGGCAGGTAGAGACCCAGTACTTC
CASSPMGQVETQYF
>TRBV9|TRBJ2-3|.|.
TGTGCCAGCGCCCGGGGGGCCTCAACGCAGTATTTT
CASARGASTQYF
>TRBV30|TRBJ1-1|.|TRBD1
TGTGCCTGGAGCCAAGGGACAGGGGCTGGGGTAGCTTTCTTT
CAWSQGTGAGVAFF
>TRBV5-6|TRBJ2-3|.|.
TGTGCCAGCAGCTTGAGGTCCGATACGCAGTATTTT
CASSLRSDTQYF
>TRBV6-9|TRBJ1-2|once|TRBD1
TGTGCCAGCAGCCGGACAGGGACTTATGGCTACACCTTC
CASSRTGTYGYTF
>TRBV19|TRBJ2-7|.|.
TGTGCCAGTAGTATGAAGGGATCCGCATCCTACGAGCAGTACTTC
CASSMKGSASYEQYF
>TRBV28|TRBJ2-4|.|TRBD2
TGTGCCAGCAGTTTTAGCGGGGGGGTGATCATTCAGTACTTC
CASSFSGGVIIQYF
>TRBV6-5|TRBJ2-1|.|TRBD1
TGTGCCAGCAGTGACACAGGGGGCGAGCAGTTCTTC
CASSDTGGEQFF
>TRBV25-1|TRBJ2-1|.|TRBD2
TGTGCCAGCAGGACATCTGGGGGGGGCAATGAGCAGTTCTTC
CASRTSGGGNEQFF
>TRBV9|TRBJ1-1|.|TRBD1
TGTGCCAGCAGCGCAGGGGGACAGGGGGACACTGAAGCTTTCTTT
CASSAGGQGDTEAFF
>TRBV28|TRBJ1-2|.|TRBD1
TGTGCCAGCAGCCAAGGACAGGGGCGCAACTATGGCTACACCTTC
CASSQGQGRNYGYTF
>TRBV6-1|TRBJ1-3|few|.
TGTGCCAGCAGTGAAGCTAGGGGAGTAGGGAACACCATATATTTT
CASSEARGVGNTIYF
>TRBV7-9|TRBJ1-6|few|.
TGTGCCAGCAGCTTCGGGGATCGGAATTCACCCCTCCACTTT
CASSFGDRNSPLHF
>TRBV5-1|TRBJ2-5|.|.
TGCGCCAGCACCTCGGACAGCCAAGAGACCCAGTACTTC
CASTSDSQETQYF
>TRBV9|TRBJ1-5|.|.
TGTGCCAGCAGCGATGGGACCGCCGATTCTCAGCCCCAGCATTTT
CASSDGTADSQPQHF
>TRBV19|TRBJ2-3|.|TRBD1
TGTGCCAGTAGTCCCCGGACAGGGGGCGCGGATACGCAGTATTTT
CASSPRTGGADTQYF
>TRBV10-3|TRBJ1-2|.|TRBD1
TGTGCCATCAGCTCCACAGGGGACTATGGCTACACCTTC
CAISSTGDYGYTF
>TRBV5-1|TRBJ2-3|.|TRBD2
TGCGCCAGCAGCGTCACCGGGACTAGAGGAGATACGCAGTATTTT
CASSVTGTRGDTQYF
>TRBV7-9|TRBJ2-7|.|.
TGTGCCAGCAGCTTAGCGGGGGCGAACGAGCAGTACTTC
CASSLAGANEQYF
>TRBV18|TRBJ2-7|once|.
TGTGCCAGCTCACCAACGTACAGCCAGGAGCAGTACTTC
CASSPTYSQEQYF
>TRBV10-3|TRBJ1-3|.|.
TGTGCCATCAGCAGAGAACAGACAGGCACCTCTGGAAACACCATATATTTT
CAISREQTGTSGNTIYF
>TRBV9|TRBJ2-3|.|.
TGTGCCAGCAGCGTTGGGTCAGGTATAGATACGCAGTATTTT
CASSVGSGIDTQYF
>TRBV5-8|TRBJ2-7|.|TRBD1
TGTGCCAGCAGCCTCCAGGGGGCGGCCTACGAGCAGTACTTC
CASSLQGAAYEQYF
>TRBV2|TRBJ1-4|.|.
TGTGCCAGCAGCTCTGGTAGAGTTGGGGAAAAACTGTTTTTT
CASSSGRVGEKLFF
>TRBV19|TRBJ2-2|.|.
TGTGCCAGTAGCCCAATCGCCAGTAACACCGGGGAGCTGTTTTTT
CASSPIASNTGELFF
>TRBV19|TRBJ2-1|.|TRBD1
TGTGCCAGTAGTATCAGGGACAGCTCCAATGAGCAGTTCTTC
CASSIRDSSNEQFF
>TRBV20-1|TRBJ2-5|few|.
TGCAGTGCTCGGAAGACAAGTGAGAACTTC
CSARKTSENF
>TRBV6-4|TRBJ2-3|.|.
TGTGCCAGCAGTGAAGGGCTAGCGCTGGGCACAGATACGCAGTATTTT
CASSEGLALGTDTQYF
>TRBV7-7|TRBJ2-5|.|.
TGTGCTAGCAGCCAGGCGGGGGAGACCCAGTACTTC
CASSQAGETQYF
>TRBV19|TRBJ2-7|.|.
TGTGCCAGTAGCCCTCCTCTACACTACGAGCAGTACTTC
CASSPPLHYEQYF
>TRBV7-3|TRBJ2-6|.|.
TGTGCCAGCAGCTTGGGACCGAACTCTGGGGCCAACGTCCTGACTTTC
CASSLGPNSGANVLTF
>TRBV19|TRBJ2-7|.|TRBD2
TGTGCCAGTAGTATTAAGGGGACTAGCGGGGGATCCTACGAGCAGTACTTC
CASSIKGTSGGSYEQYF
>TRBV18|TRBJ2-4|.|TRBD1
TGTGCCAGCTCACCGTACCAGGGGGCGCAGGAAACTCAGTACTTC
CASSPYQGAQETQYF
>TRBV11-3|TRBJ2-3|.|TRBD2
TGTGCCAGCAGGGGGGGGACTGCCACAGATACGCAGTATTTT
CASRGGTATDTQYF
>TRBV7-9|TRBJ2-1|.|.
TGTGCCAGCAGCTTATGGGTAATAGCGGCAAACAATGAGCAGTTCTTC
CASSLWVIAANNEQFF
>TRBV6-1|TRBJ1-4|.|TRBD1
TGTGCCAGCAGGCCCGGGACAGTACATGAAAAACTGTTTTTT
CASRPGTVHEKLFF
>TRBV5-4|TRBJ2-7|.|TRBD1
TGTGCCAGCAGCTTGGACGGGACAGGGTCGTACGAGCAGTACTTC
CASSLDGTGSYEQYF
>TRBV6-5|TRBJ2-7|.|.
TGTGCCAGCAGTGCCTATTCTTCCAAGCAGTACTTC
CASSAYSSKQYF
>TRBV7-9|TRBJ2-1|.|.
TGTGCCATTGAAGGGCAGGGAACGGATGAGCAGTTCTTC
CAIEGQGTDEQFF
>TRBV29-1|TRBJ1-6|.|.
TGCAGCGTTGAAGACAGCCGGGGTTCACCCCTCCACTTT
CSVEDSRGSPLHF
>TRBV7-2|TRBJ2-5|.|TRBD2
TGTGCCAGCAGCTTAGCGCGGGGGGCTTGGGAGACCCAGTACTTC
CASSLARGAWETQYF
>TRBV4-1|TRBJ2-3|.|.
TGCGCCAGCGGGGGAAGCACAGATACGCAGTATTTT
CASGGSTDTQYF
>TRBV7-8|TRBJ2-2|.|.
TGTGCCAGCAGCTTCGGGGGTCCGACCGGGGAGCTGTTTTTT
CASSFGGPTGELFF